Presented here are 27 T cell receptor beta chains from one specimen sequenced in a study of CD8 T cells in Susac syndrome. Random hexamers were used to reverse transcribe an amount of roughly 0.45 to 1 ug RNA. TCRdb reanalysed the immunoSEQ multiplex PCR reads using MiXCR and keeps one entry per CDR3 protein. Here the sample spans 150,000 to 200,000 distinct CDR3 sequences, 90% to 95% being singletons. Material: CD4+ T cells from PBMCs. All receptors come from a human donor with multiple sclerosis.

The CDR3 sequence is CSARVSKGTGELFF. As DNA, the CDR3 is TGCAGTGCTAGAGTATCGAAGGGCACCGGGGAGCTGTTTTTT. This chain links TRBV20-1 with TRBJ2-2; D ambiguous. The CDR3 runs 14 residues. Germline-derived CDR1 and CDR2 are DFQATT and SNEGSKA (reference sequence). Trimming stripped 1 base from V and 4 bases from J, with 10 bases between.

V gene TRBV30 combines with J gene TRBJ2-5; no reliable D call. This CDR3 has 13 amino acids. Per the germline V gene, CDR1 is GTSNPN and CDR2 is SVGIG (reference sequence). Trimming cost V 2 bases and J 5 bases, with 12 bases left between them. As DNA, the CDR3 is TGTGCCTGGAGTTGGAAGGGCACGGAGACCCAGTACTTC. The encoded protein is CAWSWKGTETQYF.

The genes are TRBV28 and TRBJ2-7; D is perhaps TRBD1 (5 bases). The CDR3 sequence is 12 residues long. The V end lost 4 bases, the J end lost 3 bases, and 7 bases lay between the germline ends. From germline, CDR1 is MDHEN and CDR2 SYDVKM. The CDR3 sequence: CASSSQVYEQYF. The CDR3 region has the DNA TGTGCCAGCAGTTCACAGGTCTACGAGCAGTACTTC.

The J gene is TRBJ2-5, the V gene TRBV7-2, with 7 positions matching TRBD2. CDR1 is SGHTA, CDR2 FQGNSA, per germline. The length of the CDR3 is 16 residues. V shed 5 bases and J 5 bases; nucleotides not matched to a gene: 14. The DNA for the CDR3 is TGTGCCAGCAGCCCTAAGGGAGGGCCTTGGGAGGAGACCCAGTACTTC. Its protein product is CASSPKGGPWEETQYF.

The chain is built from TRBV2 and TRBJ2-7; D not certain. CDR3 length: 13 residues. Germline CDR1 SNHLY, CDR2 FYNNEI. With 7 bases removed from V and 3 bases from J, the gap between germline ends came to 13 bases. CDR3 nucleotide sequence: TGTGCCAGCACTGGAGACGGTTACTACGAGCAGTACTTC. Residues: CASTGDGYYEQYF.

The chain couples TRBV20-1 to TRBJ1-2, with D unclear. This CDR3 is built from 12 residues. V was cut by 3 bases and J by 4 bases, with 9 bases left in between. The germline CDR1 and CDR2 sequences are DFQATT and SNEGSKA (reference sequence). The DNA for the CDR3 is TGCAGTGCTAGTGACGATACCTATGGCTACACCTTC. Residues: CSASDDTYGYTF.

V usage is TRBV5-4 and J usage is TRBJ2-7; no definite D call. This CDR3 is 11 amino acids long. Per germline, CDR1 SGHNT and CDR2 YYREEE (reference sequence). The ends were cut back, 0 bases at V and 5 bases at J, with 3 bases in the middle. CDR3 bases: TGTGCCAGCAGCTTGGAACACGAGCAGTACTTC. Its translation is CASSLEHEQYF.

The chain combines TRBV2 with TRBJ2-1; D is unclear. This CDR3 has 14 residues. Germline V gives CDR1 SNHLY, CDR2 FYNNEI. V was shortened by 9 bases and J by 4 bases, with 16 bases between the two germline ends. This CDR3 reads CASLNSPHYNEQFF. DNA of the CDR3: TGTGCCAGTTTAAATTCCCCTCATTACAATGAGCAGTTCTTC.

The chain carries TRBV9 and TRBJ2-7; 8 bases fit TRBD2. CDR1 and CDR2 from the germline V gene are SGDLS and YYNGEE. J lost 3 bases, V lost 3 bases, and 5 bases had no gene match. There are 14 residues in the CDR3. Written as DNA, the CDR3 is TGTGCCAGCAGCGCCGGGACTAGAGGCTACGAGCAGTACTTC. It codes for CASSAGTRGYEQYF.

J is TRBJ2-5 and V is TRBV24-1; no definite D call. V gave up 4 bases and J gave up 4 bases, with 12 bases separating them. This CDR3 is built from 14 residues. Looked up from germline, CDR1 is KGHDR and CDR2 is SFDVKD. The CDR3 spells CATSEQTNPETQYF. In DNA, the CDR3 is TGTGCCACCAGTGAGCAGACGAACCCAGAGACCCAGTACTTC.

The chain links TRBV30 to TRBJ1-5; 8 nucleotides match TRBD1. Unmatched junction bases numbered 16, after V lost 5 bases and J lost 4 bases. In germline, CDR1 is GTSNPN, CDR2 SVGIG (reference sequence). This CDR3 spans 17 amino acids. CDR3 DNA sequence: TGTGCCTGGGGACAGGGTCTCGGGCCCGGTGGAAATCAGCCCCAGCATTTT. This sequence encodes CAWGQGLGPGGNQPQHF.

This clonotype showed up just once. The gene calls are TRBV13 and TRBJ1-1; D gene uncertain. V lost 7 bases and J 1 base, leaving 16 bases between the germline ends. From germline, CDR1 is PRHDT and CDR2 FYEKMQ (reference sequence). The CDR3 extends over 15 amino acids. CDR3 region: CASTKRRTTNTEAFF. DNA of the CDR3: TGTGCCAGCACCAAAAGGAGGACGACGAACACTGAAGCTTTCTTT.

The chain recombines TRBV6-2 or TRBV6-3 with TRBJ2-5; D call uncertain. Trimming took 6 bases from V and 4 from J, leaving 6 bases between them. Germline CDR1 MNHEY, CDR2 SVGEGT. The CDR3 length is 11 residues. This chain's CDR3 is CASSNTETQYF. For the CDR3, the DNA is TGTGCCAGCAGCAATACAGAGACCCAGTACTTC.

The CDR3 bases are TGCAGTGCTAGAGAGGGGCGAGGCAATCAGCCCCAGCATTTT. Amino acid sequence: CSAREGRGNQPQHF. The rearrangement links TRBV20-1 to TRBJ1-5, with D possibly being TRBD1 (5 bases). The CDR3 consists of 14 residues. V was cut by 0 bases and J by 2 bases, with 8 bases left in between. Germline V gives CDR1 DFQATT, CDR2 SNEGSKA (reference sequence).

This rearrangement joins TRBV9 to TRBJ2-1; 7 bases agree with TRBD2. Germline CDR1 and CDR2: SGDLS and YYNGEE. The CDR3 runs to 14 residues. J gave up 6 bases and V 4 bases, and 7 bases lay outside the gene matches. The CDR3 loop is CASSPRPGGNEQFF. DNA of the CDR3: TGTGCCAGCAGCCCGCGTCCGGGGGGCAATGAGCAGTTCTTC. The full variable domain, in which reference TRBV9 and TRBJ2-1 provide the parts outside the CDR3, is DSGVTQTPKHLITATGQRVTLRCSPRSGDLSVYWYQQSLDQGLQFLIQYYNGEERAKGNILERFSAQQFPDLHSELNLSSLELGDSALYFCASSPRPGGNEQFFGPGTRLTVL.

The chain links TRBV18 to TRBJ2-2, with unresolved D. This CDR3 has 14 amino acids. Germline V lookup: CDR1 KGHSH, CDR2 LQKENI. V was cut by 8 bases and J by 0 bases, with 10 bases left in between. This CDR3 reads CASTIVANTGELFF. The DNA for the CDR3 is TGTGCCAGCACCATAGTAGCGAACACCGGGGAGCTGTTTTTT.

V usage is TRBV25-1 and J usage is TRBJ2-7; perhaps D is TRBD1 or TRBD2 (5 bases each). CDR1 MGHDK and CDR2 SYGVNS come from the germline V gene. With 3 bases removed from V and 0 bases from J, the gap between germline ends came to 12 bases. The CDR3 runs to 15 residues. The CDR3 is CASSERGTSSYEQYF. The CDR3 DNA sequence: TGTGCCAGCAGTGAGAGGGGTACCAGCTCCTACGAGCAGTACTTC.

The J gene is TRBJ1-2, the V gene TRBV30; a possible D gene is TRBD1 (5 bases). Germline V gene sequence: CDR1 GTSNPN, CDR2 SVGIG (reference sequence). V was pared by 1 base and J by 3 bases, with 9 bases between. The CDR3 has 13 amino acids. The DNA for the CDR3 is TGTGCCTGGAGTGACCGGGGCGACTATGGCTACACCTTC. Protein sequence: CAWSDRGDYGYTF.

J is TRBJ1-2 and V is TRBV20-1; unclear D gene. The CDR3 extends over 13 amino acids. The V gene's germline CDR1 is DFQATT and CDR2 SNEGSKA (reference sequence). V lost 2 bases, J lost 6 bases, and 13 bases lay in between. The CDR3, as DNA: TGCAGTGCTAGACCCCGTGATAGCGATGGCTACACCTTC. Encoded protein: CSARPRDSDGYTF.

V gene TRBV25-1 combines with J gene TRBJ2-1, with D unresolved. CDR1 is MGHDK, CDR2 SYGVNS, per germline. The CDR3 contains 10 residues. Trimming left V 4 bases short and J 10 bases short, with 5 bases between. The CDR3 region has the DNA TGTGCCAGCAGTGGGAACGAGCAGTTCTTC. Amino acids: CASSGNEQFF. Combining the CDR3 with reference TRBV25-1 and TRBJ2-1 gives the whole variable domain EADIYQTPRYLVIGTGKKITLECSQTMGHDKMYWYQQDPGMELHLIHYSYGVNSTEKGDLSSESTVSRIRTEHFPLTLESARPSHTSQYLCASSGNEQFFGPGTRLTVL.

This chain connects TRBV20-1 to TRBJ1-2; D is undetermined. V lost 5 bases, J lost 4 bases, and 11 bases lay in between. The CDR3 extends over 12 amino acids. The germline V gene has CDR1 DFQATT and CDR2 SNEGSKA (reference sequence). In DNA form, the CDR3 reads TGCAGTGCTCTGGGCAGTGGCTATGGCTACACCTTC. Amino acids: CSALGSGYGYTF.

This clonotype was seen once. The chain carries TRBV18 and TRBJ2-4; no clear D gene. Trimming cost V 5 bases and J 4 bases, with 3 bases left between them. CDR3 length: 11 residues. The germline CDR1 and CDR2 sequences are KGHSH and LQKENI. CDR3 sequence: CASSSKNIQYF. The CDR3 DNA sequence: TGTGCCAGCTCAAGTAAAAACATTCAGTACTTC.

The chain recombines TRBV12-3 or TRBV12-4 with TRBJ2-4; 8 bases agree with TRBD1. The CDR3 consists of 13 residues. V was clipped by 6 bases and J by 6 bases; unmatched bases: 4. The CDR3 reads CASREQGGNIQYF. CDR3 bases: TGTGCCAGCAGAGAACAGGGGGGAAACATTCAGTACTTC.

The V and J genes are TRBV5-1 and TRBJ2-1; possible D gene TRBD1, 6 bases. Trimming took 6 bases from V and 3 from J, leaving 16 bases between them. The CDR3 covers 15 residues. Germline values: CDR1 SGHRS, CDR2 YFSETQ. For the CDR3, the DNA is TGCGCCAGCACTTCCGAAGGGGGTGGCTACAATGAGCAGTTCTTC. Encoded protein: CASTSEGGGYNEQFF.

The CDR3 reads CASSAGGPIDEQFF. The CDR3 DNA reads as TGTGCCAGCAGCGCGGGAGGGCCAATCGATGAGCAGTTCTTC. This chain links TRBV2 with TRBJ2-1, with 9 bases lining up with TRBD2. CDR1 and CDR2 from the germline V gene are SNHLY and FYNNEI. The CDR3 sequence is 14 residues long. J lost 8 bases, V lost 6 bases, and 8 bases had no gene match.

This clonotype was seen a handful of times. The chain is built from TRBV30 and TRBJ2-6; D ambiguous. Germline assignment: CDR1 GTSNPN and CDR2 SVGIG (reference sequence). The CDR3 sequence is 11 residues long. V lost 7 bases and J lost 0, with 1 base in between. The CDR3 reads CASSGANVLTF. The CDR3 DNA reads TGTGCCTCCTCTGGGGCCAACGTCCTGACTTTC.

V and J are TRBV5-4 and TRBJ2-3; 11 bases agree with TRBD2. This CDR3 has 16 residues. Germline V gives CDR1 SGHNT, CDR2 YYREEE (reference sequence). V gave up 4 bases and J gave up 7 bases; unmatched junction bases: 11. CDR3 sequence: CASSPRTSGPGNTQYF. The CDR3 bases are TGTGCCAGCAGCCCAAGGACTAGCGGGCCCGGGAATACGCAGTATTTT. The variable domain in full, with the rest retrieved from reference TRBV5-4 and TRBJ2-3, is ETGVTQSPTHLIKTRGQQVTLRCSSQSGHNTVSWYQQALGQGPQFIFQYYREEENGRGNFPPRFSGLQFPNYSSELNVNALELDDSALYLCASSPRTSGPGNTQYFGPGTRLTVL.